Shown below are 30 T cell receptor beta chains from a single sample sequenced in a study of T cells in Graves' hyperthyroidism and ophthalmopathy. Using RNA transcripts as the source, TCR beta CDR3 regions were amplified. During a first-round RT-PCR of the TCR CDR3, the HTBI primer set was used. Each CDR3 protein gets one entry after TCRdb re-called the multiplex PCR reads with MiXCR. The sample yields about 420,000 distinct CDR3 sequences, roughly 15% seen once. The sample was blood. The receptors stem from a woman in her late teens or twenties with Graves' hyperthyroidism.

This chain links TRBV10-3 with TRBJ2-3; 16 bases match TRBD2. CDR1 and CDR2 from the germline V gene are ENHRY and SYGVKD. The V and J ends lost 6 bases and 1 base, in that order; junction bases with no gene match: 7. The CDR3 has 18 amino acids. The CDR3 DNA reads as TGTGCCATCAGCGATTCGGGACTAGCGGGAGGGCGCACAGATACGCAGTATTTT. This encodes CAISDSGLAGGRTDTQYF.

This clonotype was seen at least ten times. J is TRBJ2-7 and V is TRBV27; no clear D gene. Per germline, CDR1 MNHEY and CDR2 SMNVEV (reference sequence). The CDR3 is made up of 14 amino acids. The V gene lost 3 bases and the J gene lost 0 bases, with 9 bases spanning the gap. The CDR3 region has the DNA TGTGCCAGCAGTTTCGGTCTCCTCTCCTACGAGCAGTACTTC. Its protein is CASSFGLLSYEQYF.

The CDR3 DNA sequence: TGCGCCAGCAGCCAAGAAAAGTCTGGAAACACCATATATTTT. It encodes CASSQEKSGNTIYF. The V gene is TRBV4-1, the J gene TRBJ1-3; the D is unclear. In germline, CDR1 is MGHRA, CDR2 YSYEKL. CDR3 length equals 14 residues. With 0 bases removed from V and 1 base from J, the gap between germline ends came to 4 bases.

This clonotype was counted at least ten times. The V gene is TRBV7-2, the J gene TRBJ1-1; 7 bases are a match to TRBD1. CDR1 is SGHTA and CDR2 is FQGNSA in the germline V gene. CDR3 length equals 14 residues. Trimming removed 5 bases from V and 4 bases from J; junction bases left unmatched: 7. CDR3 in DNA: TGTGCCAGCAGCCGCGAGGGGGCGCTCACTGAAGCTTTCTTT. Protein: CASSREGALTEAFF.

V is TRBV20-1 and J is TRBJ2-1; 8 nucleotides agree with TRBD1. Losses at the gene ends were 4 bases for V and 4 bases for J; bases not matched to a gene: 6. Germline values: CDR1 DFQATT, CDR2 SNEGSKA (reference sequence). The CDR3 consists of 14 residues. The chain's CDR3 is CSATAGQEYNEQFF. The CDR3 bases are TGCAGTGCTACTGCGGGACAGGAGTACAATGAGCAGTTCTTC.

This clonotype was seen repeatedly, ten times or more. The V call is TRBV28, the J call TRBJ2-2; D not certain. CDR3 length: 14 residues. The V and J ends lost 3 bases and 6 bases respectively, with 11 bases between them. Germline CDR1 is MDHEN and CDR2 is SYDVKM. CDR3: CASSFLTWPGELFF. DNA of the CDR3: TGTGCCAGCAGTTTCCTTACGTGGCCCGGGGAGCTGTTTTTT.

This clonotype appeared many times. The chain couples TRBV27 to TRBJ2-3, with 12 positions matching TRBD2. Germline V CDR1 and CDR2: MNHEY, SMNVEV (reference sequence). The CDR3 is 13 amino acids. V was clipped by 7 bases and J by 5 bases; unmatched bases: 1. CDR3: CASTSGRGDTQYF. CDR3 DNA: TGTGCCAGCACTAGCGGGAGGGGAGATACGCAGTATTTT.

In this sample, this clonotype turned up many times. The rearrangement links TRBV2 to TRBJ1-1; D not certain. Germline lookup yields CDR1 SNHLY and CDR2 FYNNEI. CDR3 length: 13 amino acids. V was trimmed by 7 bases and J by 1 base, leaving 10 bases between them. CDR3 protein: CASTLDGNTEAFF. The CDR3 nucleotides read TGTGCCAGCACTTTAGACGGGAACACTGAAGCTTTCTTT.

This clonotype was detected only a few times. The V and J genes are TRBV20-1 and TRBJ2-7; 13 bases are a match to TRBD2. V was clipped by 5 bases and J by 0 bases; unmatched bases: 4. Germline assignment: CDR1 DFQATT and CDR2 SNEGSKA (reference sequence). CDR3 length equals 15 residues. The CDR3 nucleotides read TGCAGTGCTCCCGGGACTAGCGGGATCTCCTACGAGCAGTACTTC. It is translated as CSAPGTSGISYEQYF.

This clonotype has a count of ten or more. The V and J genes are TRBV9 and TRBJ1-1; D unresolved. Germline CDR1 reads SGDLS; CDR2 reads YYNGEE. The CDR3 consists of 13 residues. The ends were cut back, 1 base at V and 0 bases at J, with 4 bases in the middle. DNA for the CDR3: TGTGCCAGCAGCGTACCCCTGAACACTGAAGCTTTCTTT. It yields the protein CASSVPLNTEAFF.

This clonotype has a count of ten or more. V and J are TRBV29-1 and TRBJ2-1; D unresolved. V lost 3 bases to trimming and J lost 5 bases, with 17 bases between them. CDR3 length: 15 amino acids. Germline CDR1 SQVTM, CDR2 ANQGSEA. The CDR3 region is CSVDAPFGADNEQFF. The CDR3 coding sequence is TGCAGCGTTGATGCTCCCTTCGGAGCAGACAATGAGCAGTTCTTC.

This clonotype has a count of ten or more. The gene calls are TRBV6-2 or TRBV6-3 and TRBJ2-7; 7 nucleotides match TRBD2. Germline lookup yields CDR1 MNHEY and CDR2 SVGEGT. The CDR3 is made up of 14 amino acids. Trimming at V came to 1 base and at J to 5 bases, leaving 5 bases not matched to a gene. CDR3 region: CASSYYRDYDEQYF. As DNA, the CDR3 is TGTGCCAGCAGTTACTACCGGGACTACGACGAGCAGTACTTC.

Many counts were recorded for this clonotype. This sequence joins TRBV29-1 and TRBJ2-1; 8 positions agree with TRBD1. CDR1 and CDR2 from the germline V gene are SQVTM and ANQGSEA. The CDR3 covers 15 residues. The V gene end was trimmed by 1 base and the J gene end by 3 bases; junction bases not matched to a gene: 5. DNA of the CDR3: TGCAGCGTTGAAGCCTCAGGGGGCGGCTACAATGAGCAGTTCTTC. It yields the protein CSVEASGGGYNEQFF.

This clonotype was found a few times. The chain joins TRBV12-3 or TRBV12-4 to TRBJ1-6; D is uncertain. The CDR3 covers 14 residues. Trimming left V 5 bases short and J 5 bases short, with 10 bases between. CDR3 in DNA: TGTGCCAGCAGTCTCGGCAGAGATAATTCACCCCTCCACTTT. This translates into CASSLGRDNSPLHF.

CDR3 amino acids: CASRHSGLAGTDTQYF. The CDR3 DNA sequence: TGTGCCAGCAGGCACTCGGGACTAGCGGGCACAGATACGCAGTATTTT. This chain connects TRBV27 to TRBJ2-3; 11 bases fit TRBD2. Germline-derived CDR1 and CDR2 are MNHEY and SMNVEV (reference sequence). CDR3 length: 16 residues. V lost 6 bases to trimming and J lost 1 base; unmatched junction nucleotides: 6.

This clonotype was counted ten times or more. V is TRBV6-1 and J is TRBJ2-7, with 8 bases matching TRBD1. Looked up from germline, CDR1 is MNHNS and CDR2 is SASEGT. After removal of 6 bases from V and 3 bases from J, the junction contained 7 bases not matched to a gene. The CDR3 totals 14 residues. The CDR3 sequence: CASRTGGGNYEQYF. CDR3 DNA: TGTGCCAGCAGAACAGGGGGAGGCAACTACGAGCAGTACTTC.

The chain links TRBV6-1 to TRBJ2-1; 10 bases match TRBD2. The V gene end was trimmed by 0 bases and the J gene end by 15 bases; junction bases not matched to a gene: 5. The CDR3 consists of 13 residues. The germline V gene has CDR1 MNHNS and CDR2 SASEGT. The CDR3 reads CASSEAQAGGLFF. The CDR3 DNA reads TGTGCCAGCAGTGAAGCGCAAGCGGGAGGGCTGTTCTTC.

J is TRBJ2-7 and V is TRBV7-2; D could derive from TRBD1 or TRBD2 (5 bases each). Between the trimmed V and J ends, which lost 5 bases and 2 bases, there was a span of 16 bases. The CDR3 covers 15 residues. Looked up from germline, CDR1 is SGHTA and CDR2 is FQGNSA. Here the CDR3 reads CASSQDRDRTYEQYF. DNA of the CDR3: TGTGCCAGCAGCCAAGACCGGGACCGTACCTACGAGCAGTACTTC.

Comments on this clonotype: The junction differs from germline at one of its ends, possibly a read error. The V call is TRBV5-4, the J call TRBJ2-3, with TRBD1 matching over 11 bases. The CDR3 is 15 residues long. Germline assignment: CDR1 SGHNT and CDR2 YYREEE (reference sequence). The chain's CDR3 is CASRLDRGHTDTQYF. The CDR3 bases are TGTGCCAGCAGGTTGGACAGGGGGCACACAGATACGCAGTATTTT.

This clonotype was found many times. This chain uses TRBV28 with TRBJ2-3; D not resolved. The ends were cut back, 7 bases at V and 0 bases at J, with 11 bases in the middle. The CDR3 has 14 residues. Germline values: CDR1 MDHEN, CDR2 SYDVKM. The CDR3 nucleotides are TGTGCCAGCAAGAAGCCCCCTAGCACAGATACGCAGTATTTT. It encodes CASKKPPSTDTQYF.

This clonotype was detected many times. The chain couples TRBV20-1 to TRBJ1-1; no definite D call. CDR1 is DFQATT, CDR2 SNEGSKA, per germline (reference sequence). V gave up 2 bases and J gave up 1 base, with 5 bases separating them. The CDR3 length is 12 residues. CDR3 loop: CSARQPNTEAFF. CDR3 coding DNA: TGCAGTGCTAGACAGCCGAACACTGAAGCTTTCTTT.

The rearrangement links TRBV7-3 to TRBJ2-6; D not resolved. This CDR3 is built from 17 residues. Germline CDR1 reads SGHTA; CDR2 reads FQGTGA. The V and J ends lost 4 bases and 0 bases respectively, with 13 bases between them. The CDR3 reads CASSSLGRSSGANVLTF. The CDR3 DNA is TGTGCCAGCAGCTCCCTTGGACGGAGCTCTGGGGCCAACGTCCTGACTTTC.

This clonotype has a count of ten or more. The rearrangement links TRBV20-1 to TRBJ2-7; 11 nucleotides align to TRBD2. This CDR3 is 14 amino acids long. The trim removed 7 bases at V and 3 bases at J, leaving 8 bases unmatched. CDR1 is DFQATT, CDR2 SNEGSKA, per germline (reference sequence). The CDR3 nucleotides read TGCAGTGTCAGGACGACTAGCGGGAACTACGAGCAGTACTTC. Translating it yields CSVRTTSGNYEQYF.

Ten or more counts support this clonotype. The chain employs TRBV11-2 and TRBJ2-7, with 9 bases that match TRBD1. The CDR3 length is 15 residues. V shed 5 bases and J 7 bases; nucleotides not matched to a gene: 12. Germline CDR1 is SGHAT and CDR2 is FQNNGV. CDR3 DNA: TGTGCCAGCAGCCACCCCGGGACAGGGCTTCGGGAGCAGTACTTC. This encodes CASSHPGTGLREQYF.

This clonotype was observed many times. This chain joins TRBV28 and TRBJ2-7; a possible D gene is TRBD2 (6 bases). The CDR3 covers 15 residues. Germline CDR1 MDHEN, CDR2 SYDVKM. V was pared by 2 bases and J by 2 bases, with 13 bases between. For the CDR3, the DNA is TGTGCCAGCAGTTTACGGACCACGGGGGCCTACGAGCAGTACTTC. This sequence encodes CASSLRTTGAYEQYF. Using reference TRBV28 and TRBJ2-7 for the parts outside the CDR3, the full variable domain is DVKVTQSSRYLVKRTGEKVFLECVQDMDHENMFWYRQDPGLGLRLIYFSYDVKMKEKGDIPEGYSVSREKKERFSLILESASTNQTSMYLCASSLRTTGAYEQYFGPGTRLTVT.

This rearrangement joins TRBV28 to TRBJ2-5; tentative D call: TRBD2 (6 bases). Per germline, CDR1 MDHEN and CDR2 SYDVKM. Between the trimmed V and J ends, which lost 5 bases and 4 bases, there was a span of 14 bases. This CDR3 contains 14 residues. The CDR3 sequence is CASSASGPRETQYF. CDR3 nucleotides: TGTGCCAGCAGTGCCAGCGGGCCCCGAGAGACCCAGTACTTC.

This clonotype showed up many times. The chain couples TRBV12-3 or TRBV12-4 to TRBJ1-2; TRBD1 aligns across 9 bases. This CDR3 has 14 amino acids. The junction had 2 bases not matched to a gene; V was cut back by 3 bases and J by 3 bases. The chain's CDR3 is CASSFDRGDYGYTF. In DNA form, the CDR3 reads TGTGCCAGCAGTTTTGACAGGGGGGACTATGGCTACACCTTC.

V usage is TRBV19 and J usage is TRBJ2-2; TRBD1 agrees at 7 bases. Germline CDR1 LNHDA, CDR2 SQIVND (reference sequence). The CDR3 has 18 residues. V dropped 4 bases and J dropped 1; count of bases not matched to a gene: 12. The CDR3 region is CASSTPDRVTRNTGELFF. CDR3 sequence (DNA): TGTGCCAGTAGTACACCAGACAGGGTAACGAGGAACACCGGGGAGCTGTTTTTT.

The chain recombines TRBV20-1 with TRBJ2-1, with D uncertain. The CDR3 extends over 14 amino acids. CDR1 is DFQATT, CDR2 SNEGSKA, per germline (reference sequence). This chain's CDR3 is CTIGSLGPYNEQFF. DNA for the CDR3: TGCACCATCGGTAGCCTGGGCCCCTACAATGAGCAGTTCTTC.

This clonotype showed up many times. The chain employs TRBV30 and TRBJ1-5; D ambiguous. Germline V CDR1 and CDR2: GTSNPN, SVGIG (reference sequence). The CDR3 sequence is 13 residues long. The ends were cut back, 3 bases at V and 0 bases at J, with 6 bases in the middle. The CDR3 spells CAWSGDSNQPQHF. CDR3 bases: TGTGCCTGGAGCGGGGATAGCAATCAGCCCCAGCATTTT.